This T cell receptor beta chain was identified during a study of human T cells and chemical hapten exposure. Overall study: Patch tests put 0.01% DPC on the upper back, read at 6 days.

Study-wide results and caveats: The number of TCRs above 1 in 1000 frequency did not change after DPC sensitization. Compared with pre-sensitization or healthy control sets, expanded TCRs clustered more.

CDR1 SGHTA and CDR2 FQGNSA come from the germline V gene. V was pared by 5 bases and J by 1 base, with 16 bases between. This CDR3 is built from 16 residues. Specified time point: patch test 1, 2 weeks after DPC sensitization. The treatment here: therapeutic diphenylcyclopropenone sensitization with weekly scalp DPC. This clonotype was found many times. The antigen remains undetermined. TCRdb independently ran MiXCR on the RACE reads; one entry per CDR3 protein. Of around 71,000 distinct CDR3 sequences listed, over 7.5% were seen once; the top ten hold roughly 3.3%. The source was whole blood, collected in connection with sensitization to the hapten diphenylcyclopropenone (DPC). The J gene is TRBJ2-3, the V gene TRBV7-2, with D perhaps being TRBD1 or TRBD2 (5 bases each). The clonotype comes from a woman in her 40s with alopecia areata. Some clones in this sample may be carry-over from other donors' samples. This chain's CDR3 is CASSLPGARGTDTQYF. As DNA, the CDR3 is TGTGCCAGCAGCCTCCCCGGGGCCAGGGGCACAGATACGCAGTATTTT.